The 7 T cell receptor beta chains below come from one sample, sequenced in a study of cytomegalovirus exposure and HLA in healthy donors. The PCR had 60 Vbeta and 13 Jbeta primers. Sequencing used immunoSEQ multiplex PCR; TCRdb keeps in-frame clones, though not all of them. The repertoire holds approximately 150,000 clones, with roughly 76% as singletons. Sequencing was carried out using PBMCs. The source is a human donor in good health.

The J gene is TRBJ2-3, the V gene TRBV4-3; 7 bases agree with TRBD2. Looked up from germline, CDR1 is LGHNA and CDR2 is YSLEER. J was trimmed by 1 base and V by 1 base; bases with no gene match: 5. The CDR3 totals 16 residues. The CDR3 spells CASSQVLAVGTDTQYF. DNA of the CDR3: TGCGCCAGCAGCCAAGTCCTAGCGGTTGGCACAGATACGCAGTATTTT.

The CDR3 spells CATRTALDEKLFF. The CDR3 bases are TGTGCCACCAGGACTGCTCTCGACGAAAAACTGTTTTTT. The chain couples TRBV6-1 to TRBJ1-4; D unresolved. The CDR3 extends over 13 amino acids. The V end was cut by 10 bases, the J end by 8 bases, with 17 bases between. Germline values: CDR1 MNHNS, CDR2 SASEGT.

Remarks on this clone: One end of the junction fails to match germline, which may point to a read error. The CDR3 sequence is CASSLAGQLFPEAFF. CDR3 bases: TGTGCCAGCAGCCTAGCGGGACAGCTGTTTCCTGAAGCTTTCTTT. V gene TRBV7-9 combines with J gene TRBJ1-1, with 7 bases fitting TRBD1. The CDR3 spans 15 residues. The V gene's germline CDR1 is SEHNR and CDR2 FQNEAQ (reference sequence).

The chain combines TRBV11-2 with TRBJ2-1; TRBD1 agrees at 7 bases. The V and J ends lost 4 bases and 6 bases, in that order; junction bases with no gene match: 6. The germline V gene encodes CDR1 SGHAT and CDR2 FQNNGV. The CDR3 is 14 amino acids. The CDR3 loop is CASSSVRDSNEQFF. DNA of the CDR3: TGTGCCAGCAGCTCAGTACGGGACAGCAATGAGCAGTTCTTC.

The rearrangement uses TRBV6-1 and TRBJ1-2; a weak D match, TRBD1 (5 bases). Germline V gene sequence: CDR1 MNHNS, CDR2 SASEGT. The CDR3 is 15 amino acids. The V end lost 6 bases, the J end lost 1 base, and 15 bases lay between the germline ends. CDR3 amino acids: CASRLMTAHNYGYTF. The DNA of the CDR3 is TGTGCCAGCAGGCTGATGACAGCACATAACTATGGCTACACCTTC.

CDR3 region: CSVVGGAGNGYTF. The CDR3 DNA is TGCAGCGTTGTGGGGGGAGCAGGGAATGGCTACACCTTC. The V gene is TRBV29-1, the J gene TRBJ1-2, with D possibly matching TRBD1 (5 bases). Germline CDR1 is SQVTM and CDR2 is ANQGSEA. This CDR3 is 13 amino acids long. The V end was cut by 4 bases, the J end by 6 bases, with 15 bases between. Drawing the rest from reference TRBV29-1 and TRBJ1-2, the complete variable domain is SAVISQKPSRDICQRGTSLTIQCQVDSQVTMMFWYRQQPGQSLTLIATANQGSEATYESGFVIDKFPISRPNLTFSTLTVSNMSPEDSSIYLCSVVGGAGNGYTFGSGTRLTVV.

The CDR3 sequence: CASSSYFESKSYGYTF. CDR3 sequence (DNA): TGTGCCAGCAGTAGTTATTTCGAGAGTAAAAGCTATGGCTACACCTTC. The V gene is TRBV6-4, the J gene TRBJ1-2; D gene unclear. Between the trimmed V and J ends, which lost 5 bases and 4 bases, there was a span of 20 bases. CDR1 is MRHNA and CDR2 is SNTAGT in the germline V gene. The CDR3 has 16 amino acids.